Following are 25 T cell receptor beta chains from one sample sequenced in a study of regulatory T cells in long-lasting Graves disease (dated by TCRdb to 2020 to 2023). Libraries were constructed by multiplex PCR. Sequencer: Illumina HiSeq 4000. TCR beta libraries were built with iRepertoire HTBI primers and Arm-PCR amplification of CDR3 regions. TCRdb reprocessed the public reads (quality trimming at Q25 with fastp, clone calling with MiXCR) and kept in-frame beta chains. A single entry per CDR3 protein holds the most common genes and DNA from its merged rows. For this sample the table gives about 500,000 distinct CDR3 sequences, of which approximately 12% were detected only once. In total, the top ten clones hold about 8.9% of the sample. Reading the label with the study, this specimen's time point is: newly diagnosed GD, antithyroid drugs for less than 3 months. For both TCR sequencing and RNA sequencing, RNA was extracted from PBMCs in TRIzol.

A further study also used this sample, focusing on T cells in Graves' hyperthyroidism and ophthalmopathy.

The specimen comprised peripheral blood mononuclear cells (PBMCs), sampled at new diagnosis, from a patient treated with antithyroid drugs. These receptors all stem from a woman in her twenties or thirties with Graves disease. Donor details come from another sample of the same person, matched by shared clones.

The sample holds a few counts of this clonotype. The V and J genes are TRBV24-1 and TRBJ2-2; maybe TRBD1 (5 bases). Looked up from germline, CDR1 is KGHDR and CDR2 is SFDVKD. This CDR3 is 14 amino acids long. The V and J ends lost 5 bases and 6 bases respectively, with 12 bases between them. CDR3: CATSARVRSGELFF. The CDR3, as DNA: TGTGCCACCAGTGCCAGGGTGAGGTCCGGGGAGCTGTTTTTT.

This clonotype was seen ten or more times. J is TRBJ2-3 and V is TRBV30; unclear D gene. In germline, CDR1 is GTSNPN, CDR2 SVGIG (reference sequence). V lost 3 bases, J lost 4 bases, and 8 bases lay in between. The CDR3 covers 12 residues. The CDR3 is CAWRNPPDTQYF. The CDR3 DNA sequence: TGTGCCTGGAGAAACCCCCCAGATACGCAGTATTTT.

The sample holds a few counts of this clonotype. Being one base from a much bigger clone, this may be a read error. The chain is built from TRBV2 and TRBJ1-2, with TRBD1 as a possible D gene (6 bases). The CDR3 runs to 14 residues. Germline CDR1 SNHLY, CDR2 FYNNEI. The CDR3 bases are TGTGCCGGCAGTGCCGGACAGACCAACTATGGCTACACCTTC. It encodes CAGSAGQTNYGYTF.

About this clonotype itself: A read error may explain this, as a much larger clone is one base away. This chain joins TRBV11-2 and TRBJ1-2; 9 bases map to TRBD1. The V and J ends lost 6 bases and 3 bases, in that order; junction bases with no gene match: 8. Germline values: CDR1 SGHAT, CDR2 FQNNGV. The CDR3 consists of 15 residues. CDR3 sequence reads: CASRDRGDADYGYTF. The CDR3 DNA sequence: TGTGCCAGCAGGGACAGGGGCGATGCGGACTATGGCTACACCTTC.

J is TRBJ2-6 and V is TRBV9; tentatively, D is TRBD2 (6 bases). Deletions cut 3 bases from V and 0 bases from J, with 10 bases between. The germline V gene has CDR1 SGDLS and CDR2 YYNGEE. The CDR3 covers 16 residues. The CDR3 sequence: CASSALGGSGANVLTF. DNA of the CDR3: TGTGCCAGCAGCGCGCTCGGGGGCTCTGGGGCCAACGTCCTGACTTTC. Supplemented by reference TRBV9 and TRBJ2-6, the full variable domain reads DSGVTQTPKHLITATGQRVTLRCSPRSGDLSVYWYQQSLDQGLQFLIQYYNGEERAKGNILERFSAQQFPDLHSELNLSSLELGDSALYFCASSALGGSGANVLTFGAGSRLTVL.

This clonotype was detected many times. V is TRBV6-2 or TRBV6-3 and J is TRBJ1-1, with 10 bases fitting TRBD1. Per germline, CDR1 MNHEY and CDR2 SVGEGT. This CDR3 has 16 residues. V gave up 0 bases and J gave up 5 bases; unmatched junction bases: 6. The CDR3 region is CASSYSKDRGRTEAFF. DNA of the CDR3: TGTGCCAGCAGTTACTCGAAGGACAGGGGGAGGACTGAAGCTTTCTTT.

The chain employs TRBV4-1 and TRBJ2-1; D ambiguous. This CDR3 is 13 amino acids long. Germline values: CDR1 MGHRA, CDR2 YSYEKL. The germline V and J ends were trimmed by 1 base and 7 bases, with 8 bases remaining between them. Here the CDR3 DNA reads TGCGCCAGCAGCCAAGGGGGAAGGAATGAGCAGTTCTTC. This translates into CASSQGGRNEQFF.

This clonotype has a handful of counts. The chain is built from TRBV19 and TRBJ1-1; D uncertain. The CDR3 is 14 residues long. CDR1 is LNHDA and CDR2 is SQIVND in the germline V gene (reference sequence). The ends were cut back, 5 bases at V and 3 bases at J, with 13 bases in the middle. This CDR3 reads CASSPQSVDTEAFF. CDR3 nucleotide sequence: TGTGCCAGTAGTCCACAGTCGGTAGACACTGAAGCTTTCTTT.

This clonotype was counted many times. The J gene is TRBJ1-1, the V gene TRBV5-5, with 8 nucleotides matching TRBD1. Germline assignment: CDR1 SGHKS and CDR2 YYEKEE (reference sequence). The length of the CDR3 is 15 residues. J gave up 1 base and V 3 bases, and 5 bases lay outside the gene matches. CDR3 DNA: TGTGCCAGCAGCTGGGGGGACAGGCGGAACACTGAAGCTTTCTTT. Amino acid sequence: CASSWGDRRNTEAFF.

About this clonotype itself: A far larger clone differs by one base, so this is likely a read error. CDR3 nucleotides: TGTGCCAGCAGTTCCATAAGAAGTGGGACTAGGCGTGATGAGCAGTACTTC. This sequence encodes CASSSIRSGTRRDEQYF. This chain links TRBV11-2 with TRBJ2-7, with TRBD2 matching 8 bases. Germline trimming cut 6 bases from V and 7 bases from J; bases unmatched to any gene: 20. The CDR3 sequence is 17 residues long. The germline V gene encodes CDR1 SGHAT and CDR2 FQNNGV.

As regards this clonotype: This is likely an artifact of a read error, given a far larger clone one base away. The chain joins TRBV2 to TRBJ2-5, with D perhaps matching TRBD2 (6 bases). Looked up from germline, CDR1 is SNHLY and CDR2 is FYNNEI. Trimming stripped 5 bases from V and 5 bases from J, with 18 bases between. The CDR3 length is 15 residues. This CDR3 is CASSTGTHKRETQYF. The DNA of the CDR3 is TGTGCCAGCAGTACCGGGACTCATAAAAGGGAGACCCAGTACTTC. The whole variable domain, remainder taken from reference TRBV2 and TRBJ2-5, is EPEVTQTPSHQVTQMGQEVILRCVPISNHLYFYWYRQILGQKVEFLVSFYNNEISEKSEIFDDQFSVERPDGSNFTLKIRSTKLEDSAMYFCASSTGTHKRETQYFGPGTRLLVL.

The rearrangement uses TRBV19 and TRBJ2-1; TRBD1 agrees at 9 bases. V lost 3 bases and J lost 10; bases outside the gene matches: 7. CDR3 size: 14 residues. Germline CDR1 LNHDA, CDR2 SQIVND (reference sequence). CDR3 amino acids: CASSIRRGTGEQFF. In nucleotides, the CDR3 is TGTGCCAGTAGTATCCGCCGGGGGACAGGGGAGCAGTTCTTC.

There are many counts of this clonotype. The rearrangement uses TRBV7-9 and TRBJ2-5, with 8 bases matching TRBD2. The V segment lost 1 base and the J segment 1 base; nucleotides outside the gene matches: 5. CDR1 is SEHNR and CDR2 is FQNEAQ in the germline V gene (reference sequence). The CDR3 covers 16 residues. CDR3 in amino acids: CASSLGIAGLQETQYF. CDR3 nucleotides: TGTGCCAGCAGCTTAGGCATAGCGGGACTCCAAGAGACCCAGTACTTC.

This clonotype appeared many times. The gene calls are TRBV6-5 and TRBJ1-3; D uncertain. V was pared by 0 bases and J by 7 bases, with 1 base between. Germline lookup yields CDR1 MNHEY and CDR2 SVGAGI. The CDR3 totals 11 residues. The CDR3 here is CASSYSNTIYF. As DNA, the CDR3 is TGTGCCAGCAGTTACTCGAACACCATATATTTT.

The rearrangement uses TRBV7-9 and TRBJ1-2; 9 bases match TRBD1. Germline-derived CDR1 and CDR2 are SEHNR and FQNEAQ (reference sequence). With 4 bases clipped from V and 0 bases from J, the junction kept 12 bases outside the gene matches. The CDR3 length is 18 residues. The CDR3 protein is CASSYYRDRAPANYGYTF. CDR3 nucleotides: TGTGCCAGCAGCTACTACCGGGACAGGGCCCCAGCTAACTATGGCTACACCTTC.

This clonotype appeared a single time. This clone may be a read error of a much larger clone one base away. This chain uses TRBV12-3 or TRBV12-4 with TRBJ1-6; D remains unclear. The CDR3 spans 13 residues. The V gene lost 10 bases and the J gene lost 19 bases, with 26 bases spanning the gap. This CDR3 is CAISPSSDRSLHF. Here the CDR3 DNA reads TGTGCCATCAGCCCGAGTTCCGACCGCTCGCTTCACTTT.

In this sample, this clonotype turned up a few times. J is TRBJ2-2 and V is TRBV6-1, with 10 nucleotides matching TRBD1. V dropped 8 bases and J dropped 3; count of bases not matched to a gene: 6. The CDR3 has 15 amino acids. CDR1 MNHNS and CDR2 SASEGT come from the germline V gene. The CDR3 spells CASGGTGEDTGELFF. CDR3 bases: TGTGCCAGCGGTGGGACAGGGGAGGACACCGGGGAGCTGTTTTTT.

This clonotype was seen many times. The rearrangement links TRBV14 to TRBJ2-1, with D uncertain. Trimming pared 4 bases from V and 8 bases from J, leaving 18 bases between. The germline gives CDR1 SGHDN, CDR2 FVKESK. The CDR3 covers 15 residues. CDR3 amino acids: CASSLGIGPGYEQFF. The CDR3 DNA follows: TGTGCCAGCAGCCTGGGGATAGGACCTGGGTATGAGCAGTTCTTC. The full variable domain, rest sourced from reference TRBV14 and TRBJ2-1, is EAGVTQFPSHSVIEKGQTVTLRCDPISGHDNLYWYRRVMGKEIKFLLHFVKESKQDESGMPNNRFLAERTGGTYSTLKVQPAELEDSGVYFCASSLGIGPGYEQFFGPGTRLTVL.

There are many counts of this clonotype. In DNA form, the CDR3 reads TGTGCCAGCAGCCTAGGATTTGGGGGGACTAGCCGGAATGAGCAGTTCTTC. It yields the protein CASSLGFGGTSRNEQFF. This sequence joins TRBV28 and TRBJ2-1; TRBD2 aligns across 9 bases. CDR3 length: 17 amino acids. Germline loops: CDR1 MDHEN, CDR2 SYDVKM. J lost 7 bases, V lost 6 bases, and 16 bases had no gene match. The full variable domain, in which reference TRBV28 and TRBJ2-1 provide the parts outside the CDR3, is DVKVTQSSRYLVKRTGEKVFLECVQDMDHENMFWYRQDPGLGLRLIYFSYDVKMKEKGDIPEGYSVSREKKERFSLILESASTNQTSMYLCASSLGFGGTSRNEQFFGPGTRLTVL.

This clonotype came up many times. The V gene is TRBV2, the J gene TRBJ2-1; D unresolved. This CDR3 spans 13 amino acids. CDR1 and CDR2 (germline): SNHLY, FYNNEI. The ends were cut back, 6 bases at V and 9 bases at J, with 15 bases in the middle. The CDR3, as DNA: TGTGCCAGCAGCCCAAAATTGGACCGTGAGCAGTTCTTC. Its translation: CASSPKLDREQFF.

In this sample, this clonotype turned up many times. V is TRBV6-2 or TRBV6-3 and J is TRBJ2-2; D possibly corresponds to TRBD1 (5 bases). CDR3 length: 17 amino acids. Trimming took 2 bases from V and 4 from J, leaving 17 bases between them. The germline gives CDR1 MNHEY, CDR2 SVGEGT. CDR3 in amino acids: CASSYPTTDPITGELFF. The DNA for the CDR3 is TGTGCCAGCAGTTACCCCACGACAGACCCGATCACCGGGGAGCTGTTTTTT.

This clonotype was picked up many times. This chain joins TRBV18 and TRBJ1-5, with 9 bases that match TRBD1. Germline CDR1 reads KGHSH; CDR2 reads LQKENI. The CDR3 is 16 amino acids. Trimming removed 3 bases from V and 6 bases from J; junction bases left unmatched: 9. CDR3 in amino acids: CASSPGTGIIRQPQHF. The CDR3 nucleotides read TGTGCCAGCTCACCGGGGACAGGGATCATACGTCAGCCCCAGCATTTT.

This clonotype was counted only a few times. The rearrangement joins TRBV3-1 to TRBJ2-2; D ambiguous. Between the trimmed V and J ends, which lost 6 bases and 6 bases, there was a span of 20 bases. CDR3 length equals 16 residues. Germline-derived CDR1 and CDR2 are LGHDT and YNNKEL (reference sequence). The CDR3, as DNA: TGTGCCAGCAGTCAATTGGGCAGGTCAAGGTCCGGGGAGCTGTTTTTT. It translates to CASSQLGRSRSGELFF.

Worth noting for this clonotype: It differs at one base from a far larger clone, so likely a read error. The CDR3 DNA sequence: TGTGCCAGCATTGGGGACAGCCGTTACGAGCAGTACTTC. Encoded protein: CASIGDSRYEQYF. The chain couples TRBV2 to TRBJ2-5; 7 bases agree with TRBD1. Matching the DNA end better, TRBJ2-7 makes the J call doubtful. Germline CDR1 is SNHLY and CDR2 is FYNNEI. CDR3 length equals 13 residues.

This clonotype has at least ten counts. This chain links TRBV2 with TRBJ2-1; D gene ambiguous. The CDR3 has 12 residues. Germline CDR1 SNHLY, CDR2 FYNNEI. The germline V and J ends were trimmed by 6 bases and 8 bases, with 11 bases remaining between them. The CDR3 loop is CASRFGSHEQFF. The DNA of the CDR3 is TGTGCCAGCAGGTTCGGATCCCATGAGCAGTTCTTC.